This T cell receptor (beta chain) is drawn from a study of STAT5B mutations in CD4+ large granular lymphocyte leukemia (dated by TCRdb to 2021 to 2024). Background on the whole study: Among the healthy controls, the CDR3 'QG' motif was associated with a particular HLA allele. The study compared the TCRbeta repertoires of patients with CD4+ T-cell large granular lymphocyte leukemia against the TCRbeta repertoires of healthy blood donors. The purity of purified fractions was confirmed by flow cytometry on FACSCanto II or FACSVerse to exceed 95% among lymphocytes. What the research found in general, with its limitations: The main leukemic clonotypes were found to be private to each patient, although more than 20% of the main leukemic clonotypes were detected at low frequency in the non-leukemic repertoires of other patients. Data were not HLA-matched; higher clonality in CD4+ versus CD8+ T-LGLL could reflect the relatively small sample size. Compared with healthy CD4+ repertoires, CD4-sorted patient repertoires appeared more clonal, and this difference remained even after the putative leukemic clones were removed. TRBV06-family usage was enriched among the top patient clones (8/27) compared with healthy controls (2/35).

The healthy controls were 37 blood donors, and the buffy coats of these donors were supplied by the Finnish Red Cross blood service. All TCR-sequenced material derived from peripheral blood: patient blood samples and healthy donor buffy coats. Ficoll-Hypaque gradient centrifugation was used to isolate peripheral blood mononuclear cells. CD4+ cells were purified magnetically from the buffy coats of healthy controls. The Gentra Puregene Cell and Tissue kit was used for genomic DNA extraction, and quantification was performed on a Qubit 2.0 fluorometer. This clone was observed a single time. Its cognate antigen has yet to be identified. No base qualities exist here, and no much larger clone lies one base off it. CDR1 and CDR2 (SGHDN, FVKESK) derive from the germline V gene. V drops 0 bases and J drops 1 base, leaving 16 bases in between. Counted from cysteine to phenylalanine, this CDR3 has 17 amino acids. Only the CDR3 portion is preserved as DNA: 51 bases, with reading frame beginning at the first base.

TCRbeta rearrangements were sequenced from genomic DNA using the immunoSEQ assay at survey resolution. The paper's data handling went like this. A lowest detectable productive clonotype frequency of 2.59 x 10-5 was observed in the TCR sequencing data. Only productive TCRbeta rearrangements, meaning sequences that were complete and in-frame, were kept for the analyses. Sample clonality was computed as Simpson clonality in the immunoSEQ Analyzer version 3.0. Based on frequency, clones were grouped as very rare, small, medium, large (1-20%) or hyperexpanded (>20%). Generation probabilities were estimated with OLGA 1.2.3, V-gene circos plots were made with VDJtools, specificities were searched in VDJdb, and CDR3 motifs were identified with GLIPH. Not all clones reach the TCRdb copy of this immuneACCESS table, which keeps in-frame sequences only. Checked studies attribute under half of the gap to unresolved V genes and leave the rest unexplained. For V, J and clone size, that table is used; D and trimming come from the DNA. The table for this sample lists about 31,000 clones; about 88% of them were counted only once. 0.41% of the sample lies in the top ten.

The chain uses TRBV14 and TRBJ2-7, with TRBD1 tentatively as D gene (5 bases match). This receptor was taken from a human donor in good health. The sequenced material came from CD4+ T cells from blood buffy coats. The CDR3 reads as follows: CASSQDLSPGYSYEQYF. The DNA sequence is TGTGCCAGCAGCCAAGATCTCTCCCCAGGGTATTCCTACGAGCAGTACTTC.